A selection of T cell receptor beta chains follows, all from one sample in a study of Tregs in tolerant kidney transplant recipients. Clones were read by immunoSEQ multiplex PCR, and TCRdb kept only the in-frame ones, dropping some. The top ten clones hold about 0.36% of a sample with tens of thousands of clones, about 91% of them seen once. This sample comprised Tregs from blood, obtained before the transplant. The receptor set was obtained from a human donor who received a combined kidney and bone marrow transplant. Both conserved end residues are part of each CDR3. D genes are given only for firm matches. The listing skips clone size in some rows; elsewhere it reads once, few, many or a size class.

abundance,j_gene,v_gene,d_gene,len,CDR3aa,CDR3nt
.,TRBJ2-7,TRBV4-3,TRBD2,15,CASSQVLAGALEQYF,TGCGCCAGCAGCCAAGTTTTAGCGGGAGCGTTGGAGCAGTACTTC
.,TRBJ1-1,TRBV6-1,.,17,CASSGTARTSWNTEAFF,TGTGCCAGCAGTGGGACAGCCCGTACAAGTTGGAACACTGAAGCTTTCTTT
.,TRBJ2-1,TRBV7-2,TRBD1,15,CASSLGQGAINEQFF,TGTGCCAGCAGCTTAGGGCAGGGGGCTATTAATGAGCAGTTCTTC
.,TRBJ2-6,TRBV7-3,TRBD1,15,CASSTQGAGANVLTF,TGTGCCAGCAGCACACAGGGGGCTGGGGCCAACGTCCTGACTTTC
.,TRBJ2-5,TRBV7-9,.,13,CASSREEWETQYF,TGTGCCAGCAGCCGCGAGGAGTGGGAGACCCAGTACTTC
.,TRBJ2-3,TRBV5-1,.,15,CASSFGQVATDTQYF,TGCGCCAGCAGCTTTGGGCAGGTGGCCACAGATACGCAGTATTTT
.,TRBJ2-6,TRBV2,.,15,CASAGRGAGANVLTF,TGTGCCAGCGCGGGCCGGGGCGCTGGGGCCAACGTCCTGACTTTC
.,TRBJ1-4,TRBV7-2,.,14,CASGPGAGDEKLFF,TGTGCCAGCGGGCCGGGGGCCGGAGATGAAAAACTGTTTTTT
.,TRBJ2-3,TRBV5-6,TRBD2,16,CASSLGPGLVTDTQYF,TGTGCCAGCAGCTTGGGGCCGGGACTAGTCACAGATACGCAGTATTTT
.,TRBJ2-7,TRBV2,.,16,CASRPDGPTDSYEQYF,TGTGCCAGCAGGCCGGACGGACCCACTGACTCCTACGAGCAGTACTTC
.,TRBJ2-3,TRBV29-1,.,13,CSVAVSPGDTQYF,TGCAGCGTTGCTGTCTCACCGGGGGATACGCAGTATTTT
.,TRBJ1-5,TRBV7-8,TRBD1,14,CASSRDRGTEPQHF,TGTGCCAGCAGCCGGGACAGGGGGACGGAGCCCCAGCATTTT
once,TRBJ1-6,TRBV7-2,.,13,CASSWDLSSPLHF,TGTGCCAGCAGTTGGGACTTAAGCTCACCCCTCCACTTT
.,TRBJ2-7,TRBV15,.,16,CATSRVSTGGSYEQYF,TGTGCCACCAGCAGAGTTTCTACAGGTGGTTCCTACGAGCAGTACTTC
.,TRBJ2-3,TRBV18,TRBD1,16,CASSLGQGGGTDTQYF,TGTGCCAGCTCACTCGGACAGGGTGGTGGCACAGATACGCAGTATTTT
.,TRBJ2-7,TRBV28,.,17,CASSRVTGTSSSYEQYF,TGTGCCAGCAGTCGGGTTACCGGGACTTCAAGCTCCTACGAGCAGTACTTC
few,TRBJ1-1,TRBV6-1,.,15,CASSEVVGQFTEAFF,TGTGCCAGCAGTGAAGTAGTCGGACAGTTCACTGAAGCTTTCTTT
.,TRBJ1-5,TRBV27,.,13,CASGGGDNQPQHF,TGTGCCAGCGGTGGGGGGGACAATCAGCCCCAGCATTTT
.,TRBJ2-1,TRBV30,.,16,CAWSRGRRPQTSQQFF,TGTGCCTGGAGCCGGGGCCGACGTCCTCAGACTAGTCAGCAGTTCTTC
.,TRBJ2-6,TRBV5-1,.,15,CASSLGTGGLNVLTF,TGCGCCAGCAGCTTGGGGACGGGGGGCCTCAACGTCCTGACTTTC
.,TRBJ1-2,TRBV10-3,.,13,CAISVEGNYGYTF,TGTGCCATCAGTGTCGAGGGAAACTATGGCTACACCTTC
.,TRBJ2-5,TRBV6-1,.,15,CASSDNRIPQETQYF,TGTGCCAGCAGTGATAACAGAATCCCTCAAGAGACCCAGTACTTC
.,TRBJ2-7,TRBV5-4,TRBD2,15,CASSSPSGSSYEQYF,TGTGCCAGCAGCTCCCCTAGCGGGAGCTCCTACGAGCAGTACTTC
.,TRBJ2-5,TRBV27,.,18,CASSPTRGNAGLQETQYF,TGTGCCAGCAGTCCCACTCGGGGGAACGCTGGACTCCAAGAGACCCAGTACTTC
.,TRBJ2-7,TRBV18,.,15,CASSPGHSGSYEQYF,TGTGCCAGCTCACCCGGACACTCCGGTTCCTACGAGCAGTACTTC
.,TRBJ2-7,TRBV5-5,TRBD2,18,CASSLALLPTSGPYEQYF,TGTGCCAGCAGCTTGGCCTTACTTCCGACTAGCGGTCCCTACGAGCAGTACTTC
.,TRBJ2-3,TRBV9,.,14,CASSGHGGTDTQYF,TGTGCCAGCAGCGGCCACGGGGGCACAGATACGCAGTATTTT
.,TRBJ2-5,TRBV5-1,.,14,CASSGGQHQETQYF,TGCGCCAGCAGCGGGGGACAACACCAAGAGACCCAGTACTTC
.,TRBJ2-1,TRBV6-6,.,13,CASSPSVGSEQFF,TGTGCCAGCAGTCCCTCGGTCGGGTCTGAGCAGTTCTTC
.,TRBJ2-7,TRBV10-3,TRBD1,15,CAITNYPGGMDEQYF,TGTGCCATCACCAACTACCCAGGGGGCATGGACGAGCAGTACTTC
once,TRBJ1-2,TRBV28,.,11,CASSFQGGYTF,TGTGCCAGCAGTTTCCAGGGTGGCTACACCTTC
.,TRBJ2-3,TRBV13,TRBD2,18,CASGRGLAGTQTTDTQYF,TGTGCCAGCGGCAGAGGGCTAGCGGGGACCCAGACAACAGATACGCAGTATTTT
once,TRBJ2-5,TRBV5-4,.,14,CASSSPAGFETQYF,TGTGCCAGCAGCTCTCCTGCAGGGTTCGAGACCCAGTACTTC
.,TRBJ2-3,TRBV5-1,TRBD1,15,CASSGYTGGTDTQYF,TGCGCCAGCAGCGGGTACACAGGGGGCACAGATACGCAGTATTTT
.,TRBJ2-6,TRBV19,TRBD1,16,CASKTGGKAGANVLTF,TGTGCCAGTAAGACAGGGGGCAAGGCTGGGGCCAACGTCCTGACTTTC
.,TRBJ2-1,TRBV2,TRBD2,14,CASTILAGGGEQFF,TGTGCCAGCACCATACTAGCGGGAGGAGGTGAGCAGTTCTTC
.,TRBJ1-2,TRBV6-1,.,11,CASSEGYGYTF,TGTGCCAGCAGTGAAGGGTATGGCTACACCTTC
.,TRBJ1-1,TRBV5-6,.,14,CASSFRGMNTEAFF,TGTGCCAGCAGCTTTCGGGGCATGAACACTGAAGCTTTCTTT
.,TRBJ2-5,TRBV7-9,.,15,CASSLWVPGEETQYF,TGTGCCAGCAGCTTATGGGTACCGGGGGAAGAGACCCAGTACTTC
.,TRBJ2-3,TRBV5-4,.,14,CASSLGWGTDTQYF,TGTGCCAGCAGCTTGGGTTGGGGCACAGATACGCAGTATTTT
.,TRBJ2-7,TRBV7-8,.,11,CASSLHYEQYF,TGTGCCAGCAGCCTTCACTACGAGCAGTACTTC
once,TRBJ1-2,TRBV28,.,14,CASSSGAFPYGYTF,TGTGCCAGCAGTTCCGGGGCGTTCCCATATGGCTACACCTTC
.,TRBJ2-7,TRBV6-1,.,12,CASRGTTYEQYF,TGTGCCAGCAGAGGCACCACCTACGAGCAGTACTTC
.,TRBJ1-4,TRBV30,.,17,CAWSVAGVVGTNEKLFF,TGTGCCTGGAGTGTAGCGGGGGTGGTGGGGACTAATGAAAAACTGTTTTTT
.,TRBJ2-7,TRBV7-2,TRBD2,15,CASSLVGSGTYEQYF,TGTGCCAGCAGCTTAGTTGGTAGCGGGACCTACGAGCAGTACTTC
.,TRBJ2-3,TRBV7-9,TRBD1,15,CASSFSTGGTDTQYF,TGTGCCAGCAGCTTTTCCACAGGGGGCACAGATACGCAGTATTTT
.,TRBJ2-1,TRBV5-1,TRBD2,19,CASRGTSGRQNLYYNEQFF,TGCGCCAGCAGGGGGACTAGCGGGAGGCAAAACCTCTACTACAATGAGCAGTTCTTC
.,TRBJ2-6,TRBV4-2,TRBD2,19,CASSQAGLAGGSGANVLTF,TGTGCCAGCAGCCAAGCCGGACTAGCGGGAGGCTCTGGGGCCAACGTCCTGACTTTC
.,TRBJ2-7,TRBV30,.,12,CAWSDMDYEQYF,TGTGCCTGGAGTGATATGGACTACGAGCAGTACTTC
.,TRBJ2-5,TRBV11-2,TRBD2,15,CASSLGLAGGETQYF,TGTGCCAGCAGCTTAGGGCTAGCGGGAGGAGAGACCCAGTACTTC
.,TRBJ2-7,TRBV7-9,.,15,CASSSPEGGSYEQYF,TGTGCCAGCAGCTCCCCTGAGGGGGGCTCCTACGAGCAGTACTTC